This entry lists 22 T cell receptor beta chains sequenced from one sample in a study of Graves' ophthalmopathy and Graves' hyperthyroidism. Amplified TCR beta CDR3 regions were obtained using RNA transcripts as template. Second-round multiplex PCR came after a first-round RT-PCR that employed HTBI primers. TCRdb re-derived calls from the multiplex PCR reads in MiXCR, one entry per CDR3 protein. The repertoire has about 700,000 distinct CDR3 sequences, roughly 41% of them found once; the top ten carry approximately 43%. The sequencing sample was made of peripheral blood. All receptors come from an adult man with Graves' ophthalmopathy.

Written as DNA, the CDR3 is TGCGCCAGCAGCCAAGGGATGACAGAGGGAGTGTACGAGCAGTACTTC. The encoded protein is CASSQGMTEGVYEQYF. V and J are TRBV4-1 and TRBJ2-7; D could derive from TRBD1 or TRBD2 (5 bases each). V was pared by 1 base and J by 4 bases, with 17 bases between. Germline-derived CDR1 and CDR2 are MGHRA and YSYEKL. The length of the CDR3 is 16 residues.

This clonotype was counted a few times. V is TRBV7-9 and J is TRBJ1-4, with D uncertain. CDR3 length equals 16 residues. V lost 1 base to trimming and J lost 7 bases, with 16 bases between them. CDR1 is SEHNR and CDR2 is FQNEAQ in the germline V gene (reference sequence). This chain's CDR3 is CASSLGNSGETEKLFF. The CDR3 DNA reads as TGTGCCAGCAGCTTAGGAAATTCGGGTGAGACTGAAAAACTGTTTTTT.

The chain is built from TRBV25-1 and TRBJ2-5, with D possibly TRBD1 on 6 matching bases. This CDR3 is 16 amino acids long. The germline V gene has CDR1 MGHDK and CDR2 SYGVNS. Deletions cut 5 bases from V and 0 bases from J, with 16 bases between. The CDR3 DNA follows: TGTGCCAGCAGTTCCCACAGGGTGAGGGACCAAGAGACCCAGTACTTC. Amino acids: CASSSHRVRDQETQYF.

This clonotype has at least ten counts. The rearrangement links TRBV19 to TRBJ1-1; 8 bases are shared with TRBD1. Unmatched junction bases numbered 5, after V lost 8 bases and J lost 3 bases. This CDR3 has 13 amino acids. Germline V lookup: CDR1 LNHDA, CDR2 SQIVND (reference sequence). This CDR3 reads CASETGDDTEAFF. The CDR3 nucleotides read TGTGCCAGTGAGACAGGGGACGACACTGAAGCTTTCTTT.

This clonotype occurred a few times. The rearrangement uses TRBV2 and TRBJ1-1; tentative D call: TRBD1 (6 bases). The germline V gene encodes CDR1 SNHLY and CDR2 FYNNEI. CDR3 length equals 17 residues. The V and J ends lost 2 bases and 0 bases respectively, with 16 bases between them. The CDR3 DNA follows: TGTGCCAGCAGTGAATCAAATACGGACAGTCTGAACACTGAAGCTTTCTTT. Translating gives CASSESNTDSLNTEAFF.

This clonotype was seen ten or more times. CDR3 DNA: TGTGCCAGCAGTTACGATCGGTCCTACGAGCAGTACTTC. As protein: CASSYDRSYEQYF. The chain has TRBV6-5 and TRBJ2-7; no firm D call. Germline CDR1 reads MNHEY; CDR2 reads SVGAGI. With 2 bases removed from V and 1 base from J, the gap between germline ends came to 6 bases. The CDR3 consists of 13 residues.

In this sample, this clonotype turned up many times. This chain links TRBV29-1 with TRBJ1-4; weak D call: TRBD1 (5 bases). Germline V gene data show CDR1 as SQVTM and CDR2 as ANQGSEA. The CDR3 length is 15 residues. V lost 6 bases to trimming and J lost 1 base, with 15 bases between them. The CDR3 here is CSVTPPGLTNEKLFF. Written as DNA, the CDR3 is TGCAGCGTGACTCCACCGGGACTAACTAATGAAAAACTGTTTTTT.

This clonotype was counted many times. One end of the junction does not line up with germline, which may come from a read error. The chain recombines TRBV7-3 with TRBJ2-7, with D possibly being TRBD1 (5 bases). CDR1 is SGHTA, CDR2 FQGTGA, per germline. The CDR3 runs to 12 residues. CDR3 residues: CASSLRGREQYF. CDR3 nucleotides: TGTGCCAGCAGTTTAAGGGGTCGAGAGCAGTACTTC.

This rearrangement joins TRBV6-5 to TRBJ2-7; D might be TRBD1 (5 bases). V gave up 11 bases and J gave up 7 bases, with 21 bases separating them. The CDR3 sequence is 13 residues long. CDR1 MNHEY and CDR2 SVGAGI come from the germline V gene. CDR3 region: CAFRWGAVREQYF. In DNA form, the CDR3 reads TGTGCCTTCCGCTGGGGCGCCGTAAGGGAGCAGTACTTC.

This clonotype was seen only once. This may stem from a read error, because a much larger clone lies one nucleotide away. The chain recombines TRBV29-1 with TRBJ2-5, with a possible D match to TRBD2 (6 bases). Trimming took off 1 base at V and 7 bases at J, with 13 bases between the two ends. CDR1 is SQVTM and CDR2 is ANQGSEA in the germline V gene. The CDR3 length is 13 residues. The CDR3 reads CSVEVGGGGTQYF. In nucleotides, the CDR3 is TGCAGCGTTGAAGTGGGAGGTGGAGGGACCCAGTACTTC.

V usage is TRBV6-4 and J usage is TRBJ1-2, with D uncertain. V lost 3 bases and J lost 6, with 14 bases in between. Per the germline V gene, CDR1 is MRHNA and CDR2 is SNTAGT. This CDR3 has 14 residues. The CDR3 coding sequence is TGTGCCAGCAGTGAGTCGGAGGCAGCCAATGGCTACACCTTC. Residues: CASSESEAANGYTF.

This rearrangement joins TRBV29-1 to TRBJ2-5; D uncertain. V was pared by 8 bases and J by 6 bases, with 16 bases between. This CDR3 region has 12 residues. CDR1 and CDR2 from the germline V gene are SQVTM and ANQGSEA. Written as DNA, the CDR3 is TGCAGCAGTGTCGGAGCCGTAAAGACCCAGTACTTC. This sequence encodes CSSVGAVKTQYF.

In the case of this clonotype: A read error may produce the germline difference seen at one junction end. The chain recombines TRBV7-9 with TRBJ2-6, with D tentatively TRBD1 (5 bases). Germline CDR1 reads SEHNR; CDR2 reads FQNEAQ (reference sequence). The CDR3 is 15 residues long. CDR3 residues: CASSLLGSGANALTF. CDR3 DNA: TGTGCCAGCAGCTTACTCGGGTCTGGGGCCAACGCCCTGACTTTC.

J is TRBJ2-6 and V is TRBV7-9; 7 nucleotides line up with TRBD2. With V trimmed by 1 base and J by 3 bases, 3 bases remained unmatched. The CDR3 is 16 amino acids. The V gene's germline CDR1 is SEHNR and CDR2 FQNEAQ (reference sequence). The CDR3 DNA reads TGTGCCAGCAGCTTAGGAGCGGGAAGTGGGGCCAACGTCCTGACTTTC. Translating gives CASSLGAGSGANVLTF.

Only a few counts were recorded for this clonotype. The rearrangement links TRBV7-2 to TRBJ1-2, with D tentatively TRBD1 (5 bases). CDR1 is SGHTA and CDR2 is FQGNSA in the germline V gene. CDR3 length: 16 residues. The V end was cut by 2 bases, the J end by 4 bases, with 17 bases between. The CDR3 spells CASSLSPPGSGYGYTF. In DNA form, the CDR3 reads TGTGCCAGCAGCTTATCCCCCCCAGGGTCAGGCTATGGCTACACCTTC.

This chain connects TRBV7-3 to TRBJ2-2; TRBD2 aligns across 9 bases. Germline V gene lookup returns CDR1 SGHTA and CDR2 FQGTGA. V was pared by 8 bases and J by 0 bases, with 7 bases of the junction left unmatched. This CDR3 has 16 amino acids. This CDR3 is CASGLAGPANTGELFF. CDR3 nucleotides: TGTGCCAGCGGGCTAGCGGGGCCCGCGAACACCGGGGAGCTGTTTTTT.

This clonotype was seen a few times. This chain uses TRBV7-9 with TRBJ2-5; D ambiguous. Germline loops: CDR1 SEHNR, CDR2 FQNEAQ (reference sequence). This CDR3 region has 12 residues. The V end was cut by 5 bases, the J end by 5 bases, with 9 bases between. CDR3 nucleotides: TGTGCCAGCAGCCGGAACGGGGAGACCCAGTACTTC. This gives the protein CASSRNGETQYF.

This clonotype has more than one count but fewer than ten. An end of the junction differs from the germline gene, which may be a read error. The chain carries TRBV7-2 and TRBJ1-2, with D unclear. This CDR3 contains 13 residues. Germline values: CDR1 SGHTA, CDR2 FQGNSA. CDR3 nucleotide sequence: TGCGCCAGCAGCCTCACAGCTCGCTATGGCTACACCTTC. This gives the protein CASSLTARYGYTF.

This clonotype was counted a single time. The V and J genes are TRBV5-5 and TRBJ2-2; D possibly matches TRBD1 or TRBD2 (6 bases each). The germline gives CDR1 SGHKS, CDR2 YYEKEE (reference sequence). This CDR3 contains 17 residues. The V end lost 1 base, the J end lost 0 bases, and 13 bases lay between the germline ends. The CDR3 sequence is CASSLSGGPSNTGELFF. The CDR3 nucleotides read TGTGCCAGCAGCTTGTCCGGGGGCCCTTCGAACACCGGGGAGCTGTTTTTT.

This clonotype was observed at least ten times. The genes are TRBV29-1 and TRBJ1-1; a weak D match, TRBD1 (5 bases). V was shortened by 7 bases and J by 1 base, with 10 bases between the two germline ends. Germline CDR1 and CDR2: SQVTM and ANQGSEA. The CDR3 sequence is 12 residues long. The DNA for the CDR3 is TGCAGCGGGAAAGGACAGAACACTGAAGCTTTCTTT. This codes for CSGKGQNTEAFF.

The chain is built from TRBV7-9 and TRBJ1-1, with D maybe TRBD1 (5 bases). The V end lost 5 bases, the J end lost 4 bases, and 14 bases lay between the germline ends. The CDR3 is 14 residues long. Germline V CDR1 and CDR2: SEHNR, FQNEAQ (reference sequence). DNA of the CDR3: TGTGCCAGCAGCGGCCGCAGGGACTCCACTGAAGCTTTCTTT. This encodes CASSGRRDSTEAFF.

A remark on this clonotype: A much larger clone differs from this one at a single base, so this may be a read error. Lacking the conserved final phenylalanine or tryptophan, this CDR3 likely reflects a read error. This sequence joins TRBV29-1 and TRBJ1-1, with TRBD1 as a possible D gene (5 bases). V lost 2 bases and J 4 bases, leaving 26 bases between the germline ends. Germline CDR1 SQVTM, CDR2 ANQGSEA. The CDR3 is made up of 18 amino acids. The CDR3 DNA is TGCAGCGTTGAACAGGGACGCCAGGGAGGACTTAGAGCCACTGAAGCTTTCTCT. It specifies CSVEQGRQGGLRATEAFS.